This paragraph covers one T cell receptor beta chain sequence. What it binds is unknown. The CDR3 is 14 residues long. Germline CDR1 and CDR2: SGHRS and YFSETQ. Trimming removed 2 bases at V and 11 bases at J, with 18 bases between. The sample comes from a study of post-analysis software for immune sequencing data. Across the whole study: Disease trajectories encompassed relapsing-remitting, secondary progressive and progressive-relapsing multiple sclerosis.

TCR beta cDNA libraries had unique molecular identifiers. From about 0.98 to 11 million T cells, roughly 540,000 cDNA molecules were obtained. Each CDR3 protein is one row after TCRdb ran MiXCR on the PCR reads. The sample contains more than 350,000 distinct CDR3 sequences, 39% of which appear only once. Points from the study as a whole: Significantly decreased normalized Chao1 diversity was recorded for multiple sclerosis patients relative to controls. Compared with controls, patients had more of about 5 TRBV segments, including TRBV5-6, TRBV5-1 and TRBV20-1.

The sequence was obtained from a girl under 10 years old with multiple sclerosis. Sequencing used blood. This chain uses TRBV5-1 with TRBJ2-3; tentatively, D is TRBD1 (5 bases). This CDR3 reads CASSFRAGQGMQYF. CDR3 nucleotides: TGCGCCAGCAGCTTTAGAGCAGGGCAGGGTATGCAGTATTTT.